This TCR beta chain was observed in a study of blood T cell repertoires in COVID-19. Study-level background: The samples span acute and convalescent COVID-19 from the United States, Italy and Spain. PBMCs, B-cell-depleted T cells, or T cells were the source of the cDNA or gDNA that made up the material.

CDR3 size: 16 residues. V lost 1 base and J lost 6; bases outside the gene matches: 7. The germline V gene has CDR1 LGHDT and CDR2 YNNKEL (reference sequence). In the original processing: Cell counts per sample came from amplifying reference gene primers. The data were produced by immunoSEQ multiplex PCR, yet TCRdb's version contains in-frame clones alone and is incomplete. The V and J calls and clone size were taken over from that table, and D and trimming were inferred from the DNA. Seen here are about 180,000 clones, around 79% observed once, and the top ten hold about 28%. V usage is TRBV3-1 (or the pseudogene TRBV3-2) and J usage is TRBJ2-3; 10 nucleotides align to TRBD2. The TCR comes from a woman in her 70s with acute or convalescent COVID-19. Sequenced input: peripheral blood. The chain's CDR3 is CASSQVPAGGADTQYF. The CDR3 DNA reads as TGTGCCAGCAGCCAAGTTCCAGCGGGAGGGGCGGATACGCAGTATTTT.